A selection of T cell receptor beta chains follows, all from one sample in a study of control samples from healthy donors and cancer patients. The data were produced by immunoSEQ multiplex PCR, yet TCRdb's version contains in-frame clones alone and is incomplete. The data hold approximately 230,000 clones, with over 75% observed a single time. The sequencing input was PBMCs. The receptors shown here come from a woman aged 60-75 years with lung cancer. CDR3s include the opening cysteine and the closing phenylalanine or tryptophan. The D gene is left open where the match is weak. Only part of the rows carry a size: once, few, many, or a class if the clone is expanded.

d_gene	v_gene	j_gene	len	abundance	CDR3nt	CDR3aa
.	TRBV21-1	TRBJ2-7	17	.	TGTGCCAGCAGCAAGCTGGTGTTAGCGGGGGTAACCTACGAGCAGTACTTC	CASSKLVLAGVTYEQYF
TRBD2	TRBV11-1	TRBJ2-5	16	.	TGTGCCAGCAGCCGGACTAGCGGGGGGGCCTGGGAGACCCAGTACTTC	CASSRTSGGAWETQYF
TRBD1	TRBV29-1	TRBJ2-1	17	.	TGCAGCGTTGAGGGATTTTCGGGACAGAGCTCCTACAATGAGCAGTTCTTC	CSVEGFSGQSSYNEQFF
.	TRBV12-3/TRBV12-4	TRBJ2-7	13	.	TGTGCCAGCAGCCATAGTTTCTCGGACGAGCAGTACTTC	CASSHSFSDEQYF
TRBD1	TRBV5-1	TRBJ1-4	15	.	TGCGCCAGCAGCCCTCAACAGGGGGCGGGTGAAAAACTGTTTTTT	CASSPQQGAGEKLFF
TRBD1	TRBV6-6	TRBJ2-2	14	.	TGTGCCAGCAGCGGACAGGTAGACACCGGGGAGCTGTTTTTT	CASSGQVDTGELFF
.	TRBV19	TRBJ1-1	14	.	TGTGCCAGTAGCTTGGACTATGGGAACACTGAAGCTTTCTTT	CASSLDYGNTEAFF
.	TRBV2	TRBJ2-6	15	.	TGTGCCAGCAGCAGGGAGGCCTCTGGGGCCAACGTCCTGACTTTC	CASSREASGANVLTF
TRBD2	TRBV5-4	TRBJ2-2	17	.	TGTGCCAGCAGCAAGGGACTAGCGGGGGGAAACACCGGGGAGCTGTTTTTT	CASSKGLAGGNTGELFF
.	TRBV28	TRBJ1-1	14	.	TGTGCCAGCAACCTGGTGGCAGGCAACCGTGAAGCTTTCTTT	CASNLVAGNREAFF
TRBD2	TRBV7-9	TRBJ2-3	18	.	TGTGCCAGCAGCCTTCTTCAGCGGGAGGGGTCTCGCACAGATACGCAGTATTTT	CASSLLQREGSRTDTQYF
.	TRBV28	TRBJ2-7	14	.	TGTGCCAGCAGTTTGCCAACGATCTCCTACGAGCAGTACTTC	CASSLPTISYEQYF
.	TRBV23-1	TRBJ2-6	16	few	TGCGCCAGCAGTTACAGGGCCAGCTCTGGGGCCAACGTCCTGACTTTC	CASSYRASSGANVLTF
TRBD2	TRBV15	TRBJ2-7	16	.	TGTGCCACCAGCAGAGATAGGGGTAGCGGGGGATACGAGCAGTACTTC	CATSRDRGSGGYEQYF
TRBD2	TRBV7-8	TRBJ2-1	15	.	TGTGCCAGCAGCTTTAGCGGGAGTGTGGTGTATGAGCAGTTCTTC	CASSFSGSVVYEQFF
TRBD1	TRBV7-2	TRBJ2-7	14	.	TGTGCCAGCAGCTCCGGGACAGGGTTTTACGAGCAGTACTTC	CASSSGTGFYEQYF